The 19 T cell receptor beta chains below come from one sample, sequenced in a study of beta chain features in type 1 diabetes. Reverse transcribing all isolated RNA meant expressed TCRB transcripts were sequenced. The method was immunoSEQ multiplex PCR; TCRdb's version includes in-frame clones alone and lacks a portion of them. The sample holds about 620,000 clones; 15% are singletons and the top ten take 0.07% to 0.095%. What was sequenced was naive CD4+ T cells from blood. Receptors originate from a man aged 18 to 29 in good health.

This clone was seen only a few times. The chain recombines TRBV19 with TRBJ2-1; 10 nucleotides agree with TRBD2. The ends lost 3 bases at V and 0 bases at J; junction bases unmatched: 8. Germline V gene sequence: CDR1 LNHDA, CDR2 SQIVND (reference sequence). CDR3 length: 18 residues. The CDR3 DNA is TGTGCCAGTAGTATCGATCCAGGACTAGCGGACTCCTACAATGAGCAGTTCTTC. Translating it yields CASSIDPGLADSYNEQFF.

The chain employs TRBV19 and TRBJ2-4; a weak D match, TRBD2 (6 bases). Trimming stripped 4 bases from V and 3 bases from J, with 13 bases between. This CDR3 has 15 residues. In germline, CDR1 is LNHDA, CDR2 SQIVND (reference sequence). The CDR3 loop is CASSKPGLSKNIQYF. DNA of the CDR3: TGTGCCAGTAGTAAACCGGGACTGAGCAAAAACATTCAGTACTTC.

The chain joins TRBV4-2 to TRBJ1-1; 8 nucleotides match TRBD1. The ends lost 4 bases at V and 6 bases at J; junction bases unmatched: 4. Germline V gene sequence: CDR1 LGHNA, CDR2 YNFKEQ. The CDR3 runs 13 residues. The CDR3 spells CASSRTGSAEAFF. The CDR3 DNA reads TGTGCCAGCAGCCGGACAGGGTCTGCTGAAGCTTTCTTT.

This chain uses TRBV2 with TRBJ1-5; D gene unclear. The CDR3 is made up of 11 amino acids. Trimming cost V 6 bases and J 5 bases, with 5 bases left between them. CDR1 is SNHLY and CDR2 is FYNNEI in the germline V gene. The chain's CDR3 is CASSQDQPQHF. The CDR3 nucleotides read TGTGCCAGCAGCCAAGATCAGCCCCAGCATTTT.

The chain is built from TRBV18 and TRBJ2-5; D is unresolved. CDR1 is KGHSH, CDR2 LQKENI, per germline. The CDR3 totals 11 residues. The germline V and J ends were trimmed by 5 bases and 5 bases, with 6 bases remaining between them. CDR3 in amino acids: CASSSWETQYF. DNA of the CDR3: TGTGCCAGCTCAAGTTGGGAGACCCAGTACTTC.

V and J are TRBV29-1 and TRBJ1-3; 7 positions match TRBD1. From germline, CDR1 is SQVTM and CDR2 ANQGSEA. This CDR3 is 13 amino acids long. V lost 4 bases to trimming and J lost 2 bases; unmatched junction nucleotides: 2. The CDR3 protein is CSVAQGAGNTIYF. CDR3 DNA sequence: TGCAGCGTTGCCCAGGGGGCTGGAAACACCATATATTTT.

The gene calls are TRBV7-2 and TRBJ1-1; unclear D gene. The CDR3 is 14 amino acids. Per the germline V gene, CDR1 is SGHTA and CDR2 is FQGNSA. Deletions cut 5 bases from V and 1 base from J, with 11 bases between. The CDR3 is CASSPRRWNTEAFF. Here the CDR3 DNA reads TGTGCCAGCAGCCCCAGACGGTGGAACACTGAAGCTTTCTTT.

CDR3: CASSHQKGSQQYF. CDR3 nucleotides: TGTGCCAGCAGCCACCAAAAGGGCTCTCAGCAGTACTTC. The rearrangement joins TRBV4-2 to TRBJ2-7; no clear D. The CDR3 runs to 13 residues. Trimming took 3 bases from V and 8 from J, leaving 14 bases between them. In germline, CDR1 is LGHNA, CDR2 YNFKEQ.

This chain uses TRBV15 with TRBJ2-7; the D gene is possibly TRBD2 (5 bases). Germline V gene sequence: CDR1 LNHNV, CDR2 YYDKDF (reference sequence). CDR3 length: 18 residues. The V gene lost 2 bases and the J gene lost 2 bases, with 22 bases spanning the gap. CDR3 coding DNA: TGTGCCACCAGCAGATTTCGGACGGACTTGAGCGAGACCTACGAGCAGTACTTC. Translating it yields CATSRFRTDLSETYEQYF.

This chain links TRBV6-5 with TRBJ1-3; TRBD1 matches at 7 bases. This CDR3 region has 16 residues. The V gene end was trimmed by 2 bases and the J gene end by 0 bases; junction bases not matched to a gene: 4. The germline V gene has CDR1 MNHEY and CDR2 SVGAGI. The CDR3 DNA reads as TGTGCCAGCAGTTACGGGACAGCAAACTCTGGAAACACCATATATTTT. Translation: CASSYGTANSGNTIYF.

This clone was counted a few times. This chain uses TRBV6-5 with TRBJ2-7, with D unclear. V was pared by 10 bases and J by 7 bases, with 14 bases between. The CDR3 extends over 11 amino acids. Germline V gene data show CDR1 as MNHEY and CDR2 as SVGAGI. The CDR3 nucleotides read TGTGCCACCGCCCAGGTTTCGGAGCAGTACTTC. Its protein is CATAQVSEQYF.

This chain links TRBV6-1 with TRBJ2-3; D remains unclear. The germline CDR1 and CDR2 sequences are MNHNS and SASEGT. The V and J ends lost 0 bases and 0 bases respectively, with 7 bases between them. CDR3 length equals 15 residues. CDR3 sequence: CASSEAGSSTDTQYF. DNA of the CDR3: TGTGCCAGCAGTGAAGCGGGATCTAGCACAGATACGCAGTATTTT.

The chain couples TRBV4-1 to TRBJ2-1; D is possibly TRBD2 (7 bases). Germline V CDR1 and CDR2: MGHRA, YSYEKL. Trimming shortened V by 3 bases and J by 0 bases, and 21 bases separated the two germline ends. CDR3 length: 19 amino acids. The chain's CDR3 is CASSHPKRDILSSYNEQFF. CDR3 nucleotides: TGCGCCAGCAGCCACCCAAAGCGGGACATCCTAAGCTCCTACAATGAGCAGTTCTTC.

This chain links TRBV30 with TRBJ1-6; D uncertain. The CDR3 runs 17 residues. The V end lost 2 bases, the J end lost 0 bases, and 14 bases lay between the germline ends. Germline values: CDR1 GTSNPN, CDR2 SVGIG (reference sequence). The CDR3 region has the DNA TGTGCCTGGAGTTTCGGATCCGGCGGCTCCTATAATTCACCCCTCCACTTT. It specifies CAWSFGSGGSYNSPLHF.

The CDR3 region has the DNA TGTGCCAGCAGCGCCAGACTAGCGGGAGCGTACACAGATACGCAGTATTTT. Translation gives CASSARLAGAYTDTQYF. The V and J genes are TRBV9 and TRBJ2-3; 12 bases match TRBD2. Germline-derived CDR1 and CDR2 are SGDLS and YYNGEE. Trimming cost V 3 bases and J 2 bases; bases outside gene matches: 7. The length of the CDR3 is 17 residues. Filled out from reference TRBV9 and TRBJ2-3, the complete variable domain reads DSGVTQTPKHLITATGQRVTLRCSPRSGDLSVYWYQQSLDQGLQFLIQYYNGEERAKGNILERFSAQQFPDLHSELNLSSLELGDSALYFCASSARLAGAYTDTQYFGPGTRLTVL.

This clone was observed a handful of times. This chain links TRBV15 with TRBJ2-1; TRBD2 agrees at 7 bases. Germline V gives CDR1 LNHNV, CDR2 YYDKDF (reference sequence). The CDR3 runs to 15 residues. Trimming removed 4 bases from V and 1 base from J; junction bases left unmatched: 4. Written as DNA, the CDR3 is TGTGCCACCAGCACGCGGGGGACTTCCTACAATGAGCAGTTCTTC. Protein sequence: CATSTRGTSYNEQFF.

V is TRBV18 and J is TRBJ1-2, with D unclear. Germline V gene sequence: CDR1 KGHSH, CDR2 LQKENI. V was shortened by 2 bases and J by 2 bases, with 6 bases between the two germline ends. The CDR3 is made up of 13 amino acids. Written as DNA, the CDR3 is TGTGCCAGCTCACCAAAGGACAACTATGGCTACACCTTC. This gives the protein CASSPKDNYGYTF.

The CDR3, as DNA: TGTGCCAGCTCACCCCCAGGCAGGGGCGACAATGAGCAGTTCTTC. Amino acid sequence: CASSPPGRGDNEQFF. The chain joins TRBV18 to TRBJ2-1; tentatively, D is TRBD1 (6 bases). Trimming pared 3 bases from V and 5 bases from J, leaving 14 bases between. Germline CDR1 reads KGHSH; CDR2 reads LQKENI. This CDR3 region has 15 residues.

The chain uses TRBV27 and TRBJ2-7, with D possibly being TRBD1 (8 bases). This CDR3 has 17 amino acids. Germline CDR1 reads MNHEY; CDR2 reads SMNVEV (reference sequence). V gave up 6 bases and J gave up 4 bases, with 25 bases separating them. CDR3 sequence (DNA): TGTGCCAGCAGACCCGCGGGAGCCCGGGACAGGTCGTACGAGCAGTACTTC. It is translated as CASRPAGARDRSYEQYF.